This TCR beta chain was captured in a study of cytomegalovirus exposure and HLA in healthy donors. Germline V gene lookup returns CDR1 SGHRS and CDR2 YFSETQ. This CDR3 has 15 residues. V was clipped by 1 base and J by 9 bases; unmatched bases: 4. Use of 60 Vbeta and 13 Jbeta primers characterized the PCR. Profiled with immunoSEQ multiplex PCR; TCRdb holds only in-frame clones, not every one. The sample yields fewer than 150,000 clones, around 77% seen once. The chain uses TRBV5-1 and TRBJ2-1; 13 bases agree with TRBD2. The sequencing sample was made of PBMCs. This TCR was sampled from a woman aged 25 to 39 in good health and CMV-seropositive. For the CDR3, the DNA is TGCGCCAGCAGCTTGACTAGCGGGGGGGCGGTTGAGCAGTTCTTC. It is translated as CASSLTSGGAVEQFF.